This is a list of T cell receptor beta chains from one sample in a study of blood T cells in healthy people across ages. MiXCR, run by TCRdb on the 5' RACE reads, gives a single entry per CDR3 protein. Found here are approximately 1,700,000 distinct CDR3 sequences, approximately 40% of them singletons; the top ten hold roughly 23%. Specimen: blood. The receptors shown here come from a human donor in good health. The CDR3 runs from the conserved cysteine through the conserved F or W. The order of the fields is clone size, J gene, D gene, V gene, CDR3 DNA, CDR3 protein. The D gene is left open where the match is weak. Clone size is not always given. Where it is, it says once, few, many or a class for expanded clones.

- | TRBJ1-2 | - | TRBV20-1 | TGCAGTGCTAGAACCTACGGAGGGGAGGACTATGGCTACACCTTC | CSARTYGGEDYGYTF
- | TRBJ1-1 | - | TRBV5-6 | TGTGCCAGCAAATGGTTCCGGCAGGCAGTGAACACTGAAGCTTTCTTT | CASKWFRQAVNTEAFF
- | TRBJ2-5 | - | TRBV11-3 | TGTGCCAGCAGCTTAGATGCCGCAGGGAAGACCCAGTACTTC | CASSLDAAGKTQYF
- | TRBJ2-5 | - | TRBV20-1 | TGCAGTGCTTCCCCCCATGGGTGGAGCTGGGAGACCCAGTACTTC | CSASPHGWSWETQYF
many | TRBJ1-2 | TRBD1 | TRBV3-1 | TGTGCCAGCAGCCGACAGGGGAGTGAAGGCTACACCTTC | CASSRQGSEGYTF
many | TRBJ2-7 | TRBD1 | TRBV29-1 | TGCAGCGTTGTTGTTCCCGCCAGGGGGTACGAGCAGTACTTC | CSVVVPARGYEQYF
- | TRBJ2-3 | - | TRBV7-6 | TGTGCCAGCAGCTTTTCGGGGCGAGGAGGGGTGAGCACAGATACGCAGTATTTT | CASSFSGRGGVSTDTQYF
few | TRBJ1-6 | TRBD1 | TRBV5-4 | TGTGCCAGCAGCTCCGACAGGGCTGATTCACCCCTCCACTTT | CASSSDRADSPLHF
- | TRBJ2-1 | TRBD2 | TRBV7-9 | TGTGCCAGCAGCTTAACCCTAGCGGGGAATGAGCAGTTCTTC | CASSLTLAGNEQFF
- | TRBJ1-2 | - | TRBV7-8 | TGTGCCAGCAGCTTAGATATGGGGATGGGGCAATATGGCTACACCTTC | CASSLDMGMGQYGYTF
- | TRBJ2-2 | - | TRBV5-1 | TGCGCCAGCAGCTCCAGCCCTACCACCGGGACCGGGGAGCTGTTTTTT | CASSSSPTTGTGELFF
- | TRBJ1-3 | - | TRBV19 | TGTGCCAGTAGTATCACTTGGCGCTCTGGAAACACCATATATTTT | CASSITWRSGNTIYF
- | TRBJ2-1 | - | TRBV11-3 | TGTGCCAGCAGCTTAGAGCCCGGCGTTGGGGAGCAGTTCTTC | CASSLEPGVGEQFF
once | TRBJ2-5 | - | TRBV5-1 | TGCGCCAGCAGCCCTGGAGGGGACCAGACCCAGTACTTC | CASSPGGDQTQYF
- | TRBJ1-5 | - | TRBV28 | TGTGCCAGCAGTTCCCGACTCGCCCAGCATTTT | CASSSRLAQHF
- | TRBJ2-3 | - | TRBV7-2 | TGTGCCAGCAGCTTAGAGCGGTTTACTCACGGCACAGATACGCAGTATTTT | CASSLERFTHGTDTQYF
many | TRBJ2-7 | - | TRBV7-2 | TGTGCCAGCAGCTTAGATACGGGCTCCTACGAGCAGTACTTC | CASSLDTGSYEQYF
- | TRBJ1-2 | TRBD1 | TRBV20-1 | TGCAGTGCTAGAGATCCAGGCAGGGGGTTAGGTGGCTACACCTTC | CSARDPGRGLGGYTF
few | TRBJ2-3 | TRBD1 | TRBV6-9 | TGTGCCAGCGTCACAGGGGACACAGATACGCAGTATTTT | CASVTGDTDTQYF
few | TRBJ2-3 | - | TRBV5-5 | TGTGCCAGCAGCCCGGGCCCGCGTGGGGATACGCAGTATTTT | CASSPGPRGDTQYF
- | TRBJ1-1 | - | TRBV5-1 | TGTGCCAGCAGCTTGGGCGGGGGCGTGAACACTGAAGCTTTCTTT | CASSLGGGVNTEAFF
- | TRBJ1-1 | - | TRBV20-1 | TGCAGCGCCCCCAGGACCTCACCCTTCGGGACTTTCTTT | CSAPRTSPFGTFF
- | TRBJ1-5 | - | TRBV5-1 | TGCGCCAGCAGTAGGGGTATCGGCCCCTCGGAGCCCCAGCATTTT | CASSRGIGPSEPQHF
- | TRBJ1-2 | TRBD1 | TRBV7-9 | TGTGCCAGCAGCTTAGCGAGGACAGGGCGACGGAGCTATGGCTACACCTTC | CASSLARTGRRSYGYTF
- | TRBJ1-4 | - | TRBV7-2 | TGTGCCAGCAGCCTATTGCAGGAGGATGAAAAACTGTTTTTT | CASSLLQEDEKLFF
- | TRBJ2-2 | TRBD1 | TRBV7-3 | TGTGCCAGCAGCCCGACAGGGGTCGGCGGGGAACTGTTTTTT | CASSPTGVGGELFF
few | TRBJ2-3 | - | TRBV7-8 | TGTGCCAGCAGCTTTTTGGGGACACACGGAGATACGCAGTATTTT | CASSFLGTHGDTQYF
- | TRBJ2-1 | - | TRBV21-1 | TGTGCCAGCCCCAACACAACGGCGTACAATGAGCAGTTCTTC | CASPNTTAYNEQFF
- | TRBJ2-1 | - | TRBV6-1 | TGTGCCAGCATGTCGGGCGGCTACAATGAGCAGTTCTTC | CASMSGGYNEQFF
many | TRBJ2-3 | - | TRBV9 | TGTGCCAGCAGCGTTTCTGGTACAGATACGCAGTATTTT | CASSVSGTDTQYF
- | TRBJ2-5 | - | TRBV6-2/TRBV6-3 | TGTGCCAGCAGGCTCAGACTCCCCCAAGAGACCCAGTACTTC | CASRLRLPQETQYF
- | TRBJ1-2 | - | TRBV4-2 | TGTGCCAGCAGCCATGGTTTTGCTGAGGCCGGTTGGGGCTACACCTTC | CASSHGFAEAGWGYTF
- | TRBJ2-1 | TRBD2 | TRBV3-1 | TGTGCCAGCAGCCCGAGCGGGAGGGGGAATGAGCAGTTCTTC | CASSPSGRGNEQFF
few | TRBJ2-3 | TRBD2 | TRBV5-1 | TGCGCCAGCAGCTTGGCGCCCCCTAGCGGGGGGACCACAGATACGCAGTATTTT | CASSLAPPSGGTTDTQYF